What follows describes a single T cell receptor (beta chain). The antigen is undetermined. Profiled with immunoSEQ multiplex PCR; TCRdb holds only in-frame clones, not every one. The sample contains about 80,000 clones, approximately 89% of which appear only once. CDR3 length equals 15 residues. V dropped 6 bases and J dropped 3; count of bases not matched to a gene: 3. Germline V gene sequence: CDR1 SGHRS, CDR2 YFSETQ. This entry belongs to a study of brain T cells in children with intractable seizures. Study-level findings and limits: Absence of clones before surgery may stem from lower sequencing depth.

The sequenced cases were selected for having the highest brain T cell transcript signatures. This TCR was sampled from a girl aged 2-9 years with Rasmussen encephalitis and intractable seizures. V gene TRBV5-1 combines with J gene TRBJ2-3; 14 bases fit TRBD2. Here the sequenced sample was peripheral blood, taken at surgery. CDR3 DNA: TGCGCCAGCACCCGGACTAGCGGGAGGACAGATACGCAGTATTTT. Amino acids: CASTRTSGRTDTQYF.